These 9 T cell receptor beta chains originate from one sample sequenced in a study of cytomegalovirus exposure and HLA in healthy donors. In the PCR, 60 Vbeta and 13 Jbeta primers were used. Sequenced by immunoSEQ multiplex PCR; TCRdb stores in-frame clones only, minus some. The table has roughly 110,000 clones, about 74% seen once. Specimen: PBMCs. These receptors were collected from a middle-aged woman in good health and CMV-seropositive.

This chain links TRBV5-1 with TRBJ2-1; 8 positions match TRBD2. Trimming removed 0 bases from V and 7 bases from J; junction bases left unmatched: 6. In germline, CDR1 is SGHRS, CDR2 YFSETQ. This CDR3 spans 15 amino acids. CDR3 sequence: CASSLDLAGRNEQFF. CDR3 sequence (DNA): TGCGCCAGCAGCTTGGATTTAGCGGGGAGAAATGAGCAGTTCTTC.

The rearrangement links TRBV6-1 to TRBJ2-3, with D possibly TRBD1 on 5 matching bases. Germline V CDR1 and CDR2: MNHNS, SASEGT. Trimming removed 0 bases from V and 7 bases from J, with 8 bases in between. The CDR3 has 13 amino acids. The CDR3 loop reads CASSEAGRNTQYF. The DNA of the CDR3 is TGTGCCAGCAGTGAAGCGGGGCGAAATACGCAGTATTTT.

The chain uses TRBV5-4 and TRBJ2-7, with TRBD1 identical over 8 bases. J lost 9 bases, V lost 1 base, and 9 bases had no gene match. Germline values: CDR1 SGHNT, CDR2 YYREEE (reference sequence). The CDR3 runs to 14 residues. Here the CDR3 reads CASSLNAGGRGQYF. For the CDR3, the DNA is TGTGCCAGCAGCTTGAACGCAGGGGGCAGGGGGCAGTACTTC.

This clone was detected once. V usage is TRBV10-3 and J usage is TRBJ2-2, with TRBD2 identical over 7 bases. CDR1 and CDR2 (germline): ENHRY, SYGVKD. The CDR3 is 20 amino acids. The V segment lost 0 bases and the J segment 5 bases; nucleotides outside the gene matches: 18. The CDR3 loop reads CAISESKSLTGDGRTGELFF. CDR3 DNA: TGTGCCATCAGTGAGTCAAAATCCCTTACGGGGGACGGGAGGACCGGGGAGCTGTTTTTT.

CDR3 in amino acids: CAISESARARGDGYTF. Here the CDR3 DNA reads TGTGCCATCAGTGAGTCCGCCCGGGCCAGGGGAGATGGCTACACCTTC. The V gene is TRBV10-3, the J gene TRBJ1-2; tentative D call: TRBD1 (6 bases). Germline lookup yields CDR1 ENHRY and CDR2 SYGVKD. The CDR3 is 16 residues long. Trimming took off 0 bases at V and 6 bases at J, with 17 bases between the two ends.

The chain has TRBV18 and TRBJ1-1; D might be TRBD1 (5 bases). V shed 3 bases and J shed 3 bases, with 11 bases lying between them. The CDR3 runs 14 residues. CDR1 and CDR2 (germline): KGHSH, LQKENI. The CDR3 loop reads CASSPQGRDTEAFF. CDR3 nucleotides: TGTGCCAGCTCACCGCAGGGTAGGGACACTGAAGCTTTCTTT.

This clone was counted between two and nine times. Other DNA sequences in the same sample also yield this CDR3. The chain recombines TRBV5-1 with TRBJ1-1; maybe TRBD1 (6 bases). Germline lookup yields CDR1 SGHRS and CDR2 YFSETQ. Trimming removed 0 bases at V and 2 bases at J, with 11 bases between. This CDR3 contains 15 residues. The CDR3, as DNA: TGCGCCAGCAGCTTGGACGGCAGGGGTAACACTGAAGCTTTCTTT. Translated: CASSLDGRGNTEAFF.

The V and J genes are TRBV5-5 and TRBJ1-1, with D perhaps TRBD1 (6 bases). V lost 3 bases, J lost 5 bases, and 14 bases lay in between. The germline V gene has CDR1 SGHKS and CDR2 YYEKEE (reference sequence). The CDR3 covers 14 residues. CDR3 bases: TGTGCCAGCAGCTGGGGGGGCAGGGGTACTGAAGCTTTCTTT. Translated: CASSWGGRGTEAFF. Looking up the rest from reference TRBV5-5 and TRBJ1-1 gives the full variable domain: DAGVTQSPTHLIKTRGQQVTLRCSPISGHKSVSWYQQVLGQGPQFIFQYYEKEERGRGNFPDRFSARQFPNYSSELNVNALLLGDSALYLCASSWGGRGTEAFFGQGTRLTVV.

The chain employs TRBV27 and TRBJ1-4; 8 bases agree with TRBD1. The germline CDR1 and CDR2 sequences are MNHEY and SMNVEV (reference sequence). The V and J ends lost 7 bases and 6 bases, in that order; junction bases with no gene match: 19. The CDR3 contains 18 residues. The CDR3 DNA reads as TGTGCCAGCATGAGTCTTCGACAGGGGTACAACATCGATGAAAAACTGTTTTTT. It is translated as CASMSLRQGYNIDEKLFF.